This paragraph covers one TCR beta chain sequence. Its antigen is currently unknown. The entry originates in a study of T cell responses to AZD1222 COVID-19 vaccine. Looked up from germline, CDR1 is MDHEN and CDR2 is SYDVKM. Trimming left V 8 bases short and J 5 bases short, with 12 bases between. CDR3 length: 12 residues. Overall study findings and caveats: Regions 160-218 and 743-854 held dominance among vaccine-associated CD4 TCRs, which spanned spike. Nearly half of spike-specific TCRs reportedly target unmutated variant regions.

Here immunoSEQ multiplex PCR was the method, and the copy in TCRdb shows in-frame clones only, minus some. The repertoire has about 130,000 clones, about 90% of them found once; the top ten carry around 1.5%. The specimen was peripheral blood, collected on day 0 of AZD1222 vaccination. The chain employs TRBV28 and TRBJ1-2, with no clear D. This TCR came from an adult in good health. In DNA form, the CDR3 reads TGTGCCAGCGCCCTGGGGAGGTATGGCTACACCTTC. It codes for CASALGRYGYTF.